Here is one T cell receptor beta chain with its context. The sample originates from a study of blood T cell repertoires in COVID-19. Across the study: From T cells, B-cell-depleted T cells, or PBMCs came the material, which was cDNA or gDNA.

Germline trimming cut 7 bases from V and 2 bases from J; bases unmatched to any gene: 12. The CDR3 length is 18 residues. Germline V gene sequence: CDR1 SNHLY, CDR2 FYNNEI. In the study's own analysis: Nucleated cell counts were estimated from reference gene primer amplification. The table came from immunoSEQ multiplex PCR; TCRdb's copy has only in-frame clones and leaves some out. That table furnishes V, J and clone size, whereas the DNA furnished D and trimming. The sample shows approximately 140,000 clones, roughly four fifths of them seen only once. The source material was PBMCs or T cells enriched from blood (not recorded which). The rearrangement uses TRBV2 and TRBJ2-6; 9 bases map to TRBD1. The clonotype comes from a woman in her forties or fifties with acute COVID-19. The DNA of the CDR3 is TGTGCCAGCACCCGCCGGACAGGGGTAACACCTGGGGCCAACGTCCTGACTTTC. Its protein product is CASTRRTGVTPGANVLTF. The full variable domain, in which reference TRBV2 and TRBJ2-6 provide the parts outside the CDR3, is EPEVTQTPSHQVTQMGQEVILRCVPISNHLYFYWYRQILGQKVEFLVSFYNNEISEKSEIFDDQFSVERPDGSNFTLKIRSTKLEDSAMYFCASTRRTGVTPGANVLTFGAGSRLTVL.